What follows are 25 T cell receptor beta chains derived from one specimen sequenced in a study of T cells in Graves' hyperthyroidism and ophthalmopathy. Amplification of TCR beta CDR3 regions was performed using RNA transcripts as template. When the TCR CDR3 underwent first-round RT-PCR, the HTBI primer set was used. Each CDR3 protein gets one entry after TCRdb re-called the multiplex PCR reads with MiXCR. The table shows hundreds of thousands of distinct CDR3 sequences, with around 42% occurring only once. The sequenced sample consisted of peripheral blood or thyroid tissue (not recorded which). The origin of the receptors is a woman aged 18-30 years with Graves' hyperthyroidism.

The rearrangement joins TRBV14 to TRBJ2-5, with 14 bases lining up with TRBD2. Germline values: CDR1 SGHDN, CDR2 FVKESK. The CDR3 loop spans 17 amino acids. J was trimmed by 2 bases and V by 1 base; bases with no gene match: 3. CDR3 bases: TGTGCCAGCAGCCAAGGAAGGACTAGCGGGAGGCAAGAGACCCAGTACTTC. Its protein is CASSQGRTSGRQETQYF.

This chain joins TRBV11-3 and TRBJ1-1; 8 bases map to TRBD1. This CDR3 is built from 12 residues. Germline trimming cut 2 bases from V and 10 bases from J; bases unmatched to any gene: 3. Germline CDR1 SGHNT, CDR2 YENEEA. The CDR3 coding sequence is TGTGCCAGCAGCTTACAGGGGGCAGGAGCTTTCTTT. Translating gives CASSLQGAGAFF.

Note on this clonotype: At one end the junction does not follow the germline gene, possibly because of a read error. The chain recombines TRBV24-1 with TRBJ1-1; TRBD1 is a possible D gene (6 bases). Per the germline V gene, CDR1 is KGHDR and CDR2 is SFDVKD. The CDR3 is 15 residues long. The CDR3, as DNA: TGTGCCAGCAGTCCCGGGACAATCTTGAACACTGAAGCTTTCTTT. Translating gives CASSPGTILNTEAFF.

With respect to this clonotype: This likely comes from a read error, as the CDR3 has no conserved phenylalanine or tryptophan at its end. V usage is TRBV7-6 and J usage is TRBJ2-5, with no clear D. CDR1 and CDR2 (germline): SGHVS, FNYEAQ. The V gene lost 0 bases and the J gene lost 1 base, with 6 bases spanning the gap. The CDR3 extends over 14 amino acids. Here the CDR3 DNA reads TGTGCCAGCAGCTTAGCGTGGGTCCAAGAGACCCAGTACTCC. This codes for CASSLAWVQETQYS.

The J gene is TRBJ2-5, the V gene TRBV20-1, with a weak D call TRBD2 (6 bases). Germline CDR1 reads DFQATT; CDR2 reads SNEGSKA (reference sequence). V was trimmed by 3 bases and J by 3 bases, leaving 14 bases between them. The CDR3 contains 14 residues. The CDR3 protein is CSASAGTLKETQYF. Here the CDR3 DNA reads TGCAGTGCTAGCGCCGGGACTCTCAAAGAGACCCAGTACTTC.

This clonotype was observed a handful of times. V and J are TRBV7-9 and TRBJ2-7; D gene unclear. The germline V gene has CDR1 SEHNR and CDR2 FQNEAQ (reference sequence). V gave up 5 bases and J gave up 6 bases, with 14 bases separating them. The CDR3 totals 13 residues. CDR3 amino acids: CASSPDGLSEQYF. CDR3 coding DNA: TGTGCCAGCAGCCCGGACGGTCTCTCCGAGCAGTACTTC.

The rearrangement links TRBV5-4 to TRBJ1-5, with 8 positions matching TRBD1. The junction had 15 bases not matched to a gene; V was cut back by 2 bases and J by 11 bases. Germline V CDR1 and CDR2: SGHNT, YYREEE (reference sequence). The length of the CDR3 is 16 residues. CDR3 sequence: CASSFPSEGDRQTQHF. The CDR3 nucleotides read TGTGCCAGCAGCTTCCCCTCAGAGGGGGACAGGCAGACCCAGCATTTT.

The chain is built from TRBV12-3 or TRBV12-4 and TRBJ1-6; 10 bases are a match to TRBD1. The CDR3 contains 14 residues. Trimming cost V 5 bases and J 10 bases; bases outside gene matches: 5. CDR3 bases: TGTGCCAGCAGTCGACAGGGGGCAGGATCACCCCTCCACTTT. This encodes CASSRQGAGSPLHF.

Ten or more counts support this clonotype. The genes are TRBV2 and TRBJ1-1; D not resolved. This CDR3 is 13 amino acids long. CDR1 is SNHLY, CDR2 FYNNEI, per germline. V was cut by 6 bases and J by 1 base, with 9 bases left in between. The CDR3 region has the DNA TGTGCCAGCAGAGGAATGGAGAACACTGAAGCTTTCTTT. It encodes CASRGMENTEAFF.

The chain has TRBV11-2 and TRBJ2-3; D remains ambiguous. V was pared by 4 bases and J by 0 bases, with 8 bases between. CDR1 and CDR2 from the germline V gene are SGHAT and FQNNGV. The CDR3 runs 14 residues. The CDR3 loop reads CASSSDGSTDTQYF. DNA of the CDR3: TGTGCCAGCAGCTCCGACGGGAGCACAGATACGCAGTATTTT.

This clonotype was counted a few times. A read error may account for a junction end that differs from germline. The chain joins TRBV7-2 to TRBJ1-6; perhaps TRBD1 as D (5 bases). The CDR3 spans 18 residues. The V gene's germline CDR1 is SGHTA and CDR2 FQGNSA. The CDR3 loop is CASSQDGQGNSYNSPLHF. CDR3 coding DNA: TGCGCCAGCAGCCAAGATGGGCAGGGCAACTCCTATAATTCACCCCTCCACTTT.

This clonotype was detected a few times. This rearrangement joins TRBV29-1 to TRBJ1-1; 7 bases align to TRBD1. Germline V gives CDR1 SQVTM, CDR2 ANQGSEA. V shed 4 bases, J shed 6 bases, and the junction held 2 bases outside the gene matches. The CDR3 spans 11 residues. The CDR3 coding sequence is TGCAGCGTTGTCAGGGGGGCTGAAGCTTTCTTT. It codes for CSVVRGAEAFF.

This clonotype was observed a few times. An end of the junction differs from the germline gene, which may be a read error. This chain connects TRBV10-3 to TRBJ2-7; 9 nucleotides match TRBD2. This CDR3 is 16 amino acids long. Per the germline V gene, CDR1 is ENHRY and CDR2 is SYGVKD. CDR3 in amino acids: CASSYQWASGTYEQYF. The CDR3 DNA reads TGTGCCAGCAGTTACCAATGGGCTAGCGGGACCTACGAGCAGTACTTC.

The chain recombines TRBV7-9 with TRBJ1-5; TRBD1 agrees at 8 bases. CDR3 length equals 15 residues. Germline V CDR1 and CDR2: SEHNR, FQNEAQ (reference sequence). The ends lost 0 bases at V and 10 bases at J; junction bases unmatched: 8. The CDR3 DNA reads as TGTGCCAGCAGCTTAGCCGGGACAGGTAAACACCCCCAGCATTTT. It specifies CASSLAGTGKHPQHF. Using reference TRBV7-9 and TRBJ1-5 for the parts outside the CDR3, the full variable domain is DTGVSQNPRHKITKRGQNVTFRCDPISEHNRLYWYRQTLGQGPEFLTYFQNEAQLEKSRLLSDRFSAERPKGSFSTLEIQRTEQGDSAMYLCASSLAGTGKHPQHFGDGTRLSIL.

In its sample, this clonotype was seen a few times. A much more abundant neighbour one base away suggests this may be a read error. The CDR3 DNA follows: TGTGCCACCACTGAACAGGGATCTGGAAACACCATATATTTT. Its translation is CATTEQGSGNTIYF. This rearrangement joins TRBV10-3 to TRBJ1-3; D is possibly TRBD1 (6 bases). The CDR3 is made up of 14 amino acids. The V and J ends lost 10 bases and 1 base respectively, with 14 bases between them. Germline V gene sequence: CDR1 ENHRY, CDR2 SYGVKD.

This clonotype was found many times. The J gene is TRBJ2-7, the V gene TRBV24-1; 7 bases agree with TRBD1. From germline, CDR1 is KGHDR and CDR2 SFDVKD. CDR3 length: 14 amino acids. The V gene end was trimmed by 2 bases and the J gene end by 3 bases; junction bases not matched to a gene: 3. The CDR3 bases are TGTGCCACCAGTGATTCCGCAGGGGGCTACGAGCAGTACTTC. It is translated as CATSDSAGGYEQYF.

This clonotype was seen many times. The chain uses TRBV2 and TRBJ1-1; TRBD1 is a possible D gene (5 bases). CDR1 is SNHLY, CDR2 FYNNEI, per germline. The CDR3 is 13 amino acids. Trimming took off 5 bases at V and 5 bases at J, with 12 bases between the two ends. CDR3 bases: TGTGCCAGCAGTCGTAACCAGGGAACTGAAGCTTTCTTT. It translates to CASSRNQGTEAFF.

The chain employs TRBV9 and TRBJ1-1; D is perhaps TRBD1 (6 bases). Germline assignment: CDR1 SGDLS and CDR2 YYNGEE. Trimming shortened V by 1 base and J by 4 bases, and 14 bases separated the two germline ends. The CDR3 contains 15 residues. The CDR3 DNA reads as TGTGCCAGCAGCGTACGGGGGGCGGGTAGCACTGAAGCTTTCTTT. Translation: CASSVRGAGSTEAFF.

This clonotype was counted between two and nine times. The chain links TRBV7-9 to TRBJ1-5, with a tentative D call TRBD1 (6 bases). The CDR3 runs 14 residues. Looked up from germline, CDR1 is SEHNR and CDR2 is FQNEAQ (reference sequence). Trimming took off 5 bases at V and 6 bases at J, with 14 bases between the two ends. As DNA, the CDR3 is TGTGCCAGCAGCCAGGGGCCCGTCGGTCAGCCCCAGCATTTT. The encoded protein is CASSQGPVGQPQHF. Based on the CDR3 plus reference TRBV7-9 and TRBJ1-5, the full variable domain is DTGVSQNPRHKITKRGQNVTFRCDPISEHNRLYWYRQTLGQGPEFLTYFQNEAQLEKSRLLSDRFSAERPKGSFSTLEIQRTEQGDSAMYLCASSQGPVGQPQHFGDGTRLSIL.

The chain uses TRBV7-8 and TRBJ2-7; no firm D call. In germline, CDR1 is SGHVS, CDR2 FQNEAQ. With 0 bases removed from V and 2 bases from J, the gap between germline ends came to 8 bases. CDR3 length: 14 amino acids. The CDR3 here is CASSLAPDTYEQYF. The CDR3 region has the DNA TGTGCCAGCAGCTTAGCCCCGGATACCTACGAGCAGTACTTC.

Note on this clonotype: Compared with germline, one end of the junction differs, possibly owing to a read error. This chain connects TRBV14 to TRBJ1-6, with D possibly matching TRBD1 (6 bases). The length of the CDR3 is 18 residues. The germline gives CDR1 SGHDN, CDR2 FVKESK. The CDR3 nucleotides read TGTGCCAACAGCCAGGGGAGGCAGGGTGCCTTCTATAATTCACCCCTCCACTTT. Protein sequence: CANSQGRQGAFYNSPLHF.

V and J are TRBV11-2 and TRBJ2-7, with D tentatively TRBD2 (5 bases). The CDR3 runs 16 residues. The germline V gene has CDR1 SGHAT and CDR2 FQNNGV. The germline V and J ends were trimmed by 5 bases and 1 base, with 18 bases remaining between them. The DNA of the CDR3 is TGTGCCAGCAGCCAAGACGGGCTAGCCTCGTCCTACGAGCAGTACTTC. This translates into CASSQDGLASSYEQYF.

This chain joins TRBV5-1 and TRBJ1-3, with D hard to call. Trimming removed 3 bases from V and 1 base from J, with 5 bases in between. Germline V gene lookup returns CDR1 SGHRS and CDR2 YFSETQ. The CDR3 sequence is 13 residues long. CDR3 protein: CASSSASGNTIYF. The CDR3 DNA sequence: TGCGCCAGCAGCTCAGCATCTGGAAACACCATATATTTT.

Comment on this clonotype: One end of the junction fails to match germline, which may point to a read error. The chain combines TRBV10-3 with TRBJ2-5; D is possibly TRBD1 (5 bases). Looked up from germline, CDR1 is ENHRY and CDR2 is SYGVKD. The CDR3 is 15 residues long. CDR3: CASSDPRPGMETQYF. As DNA, the CDR3 is TGTGCCAGCAGTGACCCCCGCCCAGGGATGGAGACCCAGTACTTC.

CDR3 loop: CSVSWGGRGSRHF. The CDR3 nucleotides read TGCAGCGTGTCCTGGGGAGGGCGGGGGTCACGGCATTTT. V and J are TRBV29-1 and TRBJ1-5; tentative D call: TRBD1 (5 bases). V was clipped by 6 bases and J by 15 bases, with 24 bases between them. This CDR3 is 13 amino acids long. Looked up from germline, CDR1 is SQVTM and CDR2 is ANQGSEA.